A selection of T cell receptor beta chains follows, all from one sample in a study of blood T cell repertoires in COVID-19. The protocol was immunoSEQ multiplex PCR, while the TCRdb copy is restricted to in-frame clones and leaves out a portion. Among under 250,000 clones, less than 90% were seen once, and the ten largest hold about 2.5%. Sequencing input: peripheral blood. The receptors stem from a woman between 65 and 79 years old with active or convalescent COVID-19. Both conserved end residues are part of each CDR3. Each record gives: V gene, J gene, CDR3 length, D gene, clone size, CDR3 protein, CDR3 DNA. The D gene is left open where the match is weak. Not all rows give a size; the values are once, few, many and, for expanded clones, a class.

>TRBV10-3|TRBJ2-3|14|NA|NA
CAIRQGTGTDTQYF
TGTGCCATCAGGCAGGGAACGGGCACAGATACGCAGTATTTT
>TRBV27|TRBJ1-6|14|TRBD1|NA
CASGRDRDNSPLHF
TGTGCCAGCGGCCGGGACAGGGACAATTCACCCCTCCACTTT
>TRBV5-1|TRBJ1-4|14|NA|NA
CASSPLVANEKLFF
TGCGCCAGCAGCCCCCTCGTCGCTAATGAAAAACTGTTTTTT
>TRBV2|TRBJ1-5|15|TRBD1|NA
CASRVTGGGNQPQHF
TGTGCCAGCAGGGTAACAGGGGGAGGCAATCAGCCCCAGCATTTT
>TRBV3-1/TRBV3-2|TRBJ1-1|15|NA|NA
CASSSQVRGNTEAFF
TGTGCCAGCAGCTCCCAGGTCAGGGGAAACACTGAAGCTTTCTTT
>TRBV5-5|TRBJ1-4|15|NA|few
CASSQRTETNEKLFF
TGTGCCAGCAGCCAACGGACAGAGACTAATGAAAAACTGTTTTTT
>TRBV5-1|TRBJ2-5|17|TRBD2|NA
CASSFEGLAGDGETQYF
TGCGCCAGCAGCTTTGAAGGACTAGCGGGAGACGGTGAGACCCAGTACTTC
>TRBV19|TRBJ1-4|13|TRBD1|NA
CASSRDRGEKLFF
TGTGCCAGTAGTCGGGACAGGGGGGAAAAACTGTTTTTT
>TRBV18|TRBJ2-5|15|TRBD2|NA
CASSPREGSWETQYF
TGTGCCAGCTCACCTCGGGAGGGGTCGTGGGAGACCCAGTACTTC
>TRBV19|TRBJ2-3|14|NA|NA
CASSDRGGTDTQYF
TGTGCCAGTAGCGACAGAGGCGGCACAGATACGCAGTATTTT
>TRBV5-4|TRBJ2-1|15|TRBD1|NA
CASSFSGQGYNEQFF
TGTGCCAGCAGCTTTTCGGGACAGGGCTACAATGAGCAGTTCTTC
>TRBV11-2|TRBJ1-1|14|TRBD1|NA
CASSSGLQGTEAFF
TGTGCCAGCAGCTCCGGGTTACAGGGGACTGAAGCTTTCTTT
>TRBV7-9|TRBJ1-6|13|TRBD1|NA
CASSLGIDRGLHF
TGTGCCAGCAGCTTAGGAATTGACAGGGGACTCCACTTT
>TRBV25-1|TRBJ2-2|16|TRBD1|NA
CASSDPGQGATGELFF
TGTGCCAGCAGTGATCCGGGACAGGGGGCCACCGGGGAGCTGTTTTTT
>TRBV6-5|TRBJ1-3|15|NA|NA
CASSYELYSGNTIYF
TGTGCCAGCAGTTACGAGCTCTACTCTGGAAACACCATATATTTT
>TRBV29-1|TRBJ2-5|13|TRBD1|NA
CSVARTGQETQYF
TGCAGCGTGGCCCGGACAGGCCAAGAGACCCAGTACTTC
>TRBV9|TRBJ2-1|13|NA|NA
CASSDYSVGEQFF
TGTGCCAGCAGCGACTATTCAGTTGGTGAGCAGTTCTTC
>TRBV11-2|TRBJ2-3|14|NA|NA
CASSARLSTDTQYF
TGTGCCAGCAGCGCCCGACTTAGCACAGATACGCAGTATTTT
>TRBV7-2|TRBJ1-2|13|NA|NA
CASSLTGEYGYTF
TGTGCCAGCAGCTTGACAGGAGAATATGGCTACACCTTC
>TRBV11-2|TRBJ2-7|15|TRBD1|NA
CASSLGQARSYEQYF
TGTGCCAGCAGCTTGGGACAGGCTCGCTCCTACGAGCAGTACTTC
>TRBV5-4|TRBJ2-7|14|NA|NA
CASSSSGNAYEQYF
TGTGCCAGCAGCTCTTCAGGGAATGCCTACGAGCAGTACTTC
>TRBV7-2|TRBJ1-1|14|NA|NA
CASIVGGSNTEAFF
TGTGCCAGCATTGTGGGGGGATCGAACACTGAAGCTTTCTTT
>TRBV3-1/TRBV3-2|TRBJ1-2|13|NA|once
CASSQGTHYGYTF
TGTGCCAGCAGCCAAGGGACACACTATGGCTACACCTTC
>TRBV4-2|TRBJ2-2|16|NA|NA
CASSQERGAGTGELFF
TGTGCCAGCAGCCAAGAGCGGGGTGCGGGGACCGGGGAGCTGTTTTTT
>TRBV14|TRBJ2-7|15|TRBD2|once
CASSLSGRAHWEQYF
TGTGCCAGCAGCCTTAGCGGGAGGGCCCATTGGGAGCAGTACTTC
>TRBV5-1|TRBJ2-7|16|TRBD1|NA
CASSFGQAITSYEQYF
TGCGCCAGCAGCTTTGGACAGGCCATAACCTCCTACGAGCAGTACTTC
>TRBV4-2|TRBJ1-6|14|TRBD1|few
CASSQEQGGSPLHF
TGTGCCAGCAGCCAAGAACAGGGGGGGTCACCCCTCCACTTT
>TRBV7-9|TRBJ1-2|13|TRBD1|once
CASSSDRVWGYTF
TGTGCCAGCAGCTCGGACAGGGTGTGGGGCTACACCTTC